Below are 10 T cell receptor beta chains sequenced from a single sample in a study of identical twins. TCRdb re-derived calls from the 5' RACE reads in MiXCR, one entry per CDR3 protein. The sample holds a few hundred thousand distinct CDR3 sequences, roughly 9.9% seen once. These data were also reused for a study on yellow fever vaccine responses in identical twins.

Source material: PBMCs. These receptors were taken from a young woman in good health.

This clonotype has only a few counts. V usage is TRBV9 and J usage is TRBJ1-1, with TRBD1 matching over 8 bases. Germline-derived CDR1 and CDR2 are SGDLS and YYNGEE. Trimming removed 0 bases from V and 2 bases from J; junction bases left unmatched: 9. There are 17 residues in the CDR3. The CDR3 protein is CASSVDPLTGVNTEAFF. The CDR3 bases are TGTGCCAGCAGCGTAGACCCCTTGACAGGGGTTAACACTGAAGCTTTCTTT.

The table lists this clonotype with many counts. The chain couples TRBV12-3 or TRBV12-4 to TRBJ2-1, with D perhaps matching TRBD1 (6 bases). Deletions cut 6 bases from V and 8 bases from J, with 20 bases between. This CDR3 comprises 15 residues. The CDR3, as DNA: TGTGCCAGCAGCAATAGGGGGTTTTTCAGGGATGAGCAGTTCTTC. This gives the protein CASSNRGFFRDEQFF.

The chain has TRBV7-9 and TRBJ1-1; TRBD1 matches at 7 bases. J was trimmed by 5 bases and V by 5 bases; bases with no gene match: 8. Germline loops: CDR1 SEHNR, CDR2 FQNEAQ (reference sequence). This CDR3 has 14 amino acids. DNA for the CDR3: TGTGCCAGCAGCGTCGAGAGGGGGCAGACTGAAGCTTTCTTT. This gives the protein CASSVERGQTEAFF.

This clonotype was detected many times. The chain carries TRBV24-1 and TRBJ2-5; 8 bases map to TRBD1. In germline, CDR1 is KGHDR, CDR2 SFDVKD. The CDR3 has 15 amino acids. V dropped 4 bases and J dropped 5; count of bases not matched to a gene: 8. The CDR3 bases are TGTGCCACCAGTGACCCCAAGACAGGGGTCGAGACCCAGTACTTC. Amino acids: CATSDPKTGVETQYF.

The chain couples TRBV6-2 or TRBV6-3 to TRBJ2-1; D is perhaps TRBD2 (6 bases). V was shortened by 4 bases and J by 8 bases, with 9 bases between the two germline ends. CDR1 MNHEY and CDR2 SVGEGT come from the germline V gene. The CDR3 loop spans 12 amino acids. Written as DNA, the CDR3 is TGTGCCAGCAGTTTTGGCGGGGATGAGCAGTTCTTC. As protein: CASSFGGDEQFF.

In its sample, this clonotype was seen a few times. The V and J genes are TRBV25-1 and TRBJ2-4; D perhaps matches TRBD1 (5 bases). The CDR3 is 16 amino acids. Germline V gives CDR1 MGHDK, CDR2 SYGVNS. The ends were cut back, 3 bases at V and 1 base at J, with 13 bases in the middle. The CDR3 DNA follows: TGTGCCAGCAGTGAGATCGGCAGGGCGGCCAAAAACATTCAGTACTTC. Translation gives CASSEIGRAAKNIQYF.

In its sample, this clonotype was seen once. V usage is TRBV5-4 and J usage is TRBJ2-5, with a possible D match to TRBD2 (6 bases). Germline V gene data show CDR1 as SGHNT and CDR2 as YYREEE (reference sequence). CDR3 size: 16 residues. V was shortened by 0 bases and J by 5 bases, with 17 bases between the two germline ends. CDR3 sequence (DNA): TGTGCCAGCAGCTTGGACCAGCGGGTCTCAATGGAGACCCAGTACTTC. As protein: CASSLDQRVSMETQYF.

This clonotype was seen a handful of times. The gene calls are TRBV20-1 and TRBJ2-5; 8 bases map to TRBD2. The CDR3 length is 17 residues. Looked up from germline, CDR1 is DFQATT and CDR2 is SNEGSKA (reference sequence). Trimming removed 6 bases from V and 1 base from J; junction bases left unmatched: 16. CDR3 in amino acids: CSADTSGAENLQETQYF. The DNA of the CDR3 is TGCAGTGCGGATACTAGCGGAGCCGAAAACCTCCAAGAGACCCAGTACTTC.

This clonotype was counted between two and nine times. The CDR3 loop reads CSAAPLAGPGELFF. The CDR3 bases are TGCAGCGCCGCCCCCTTGGCGGGGCCCGGGGAGCTGTTTTTT. This chain joins TRBV29-1 and TRBJ2-2, with D tentatively TRBD2 (6 bases). V was pared by 7 bases and J by 6 bases, with 18 bases between. The CDR3 is made up of 14 amino acids. The germline gives CDR1 SQVTM, CDR2 ANQGSEA.

There are a few counts of this clonotype. V and J are TRBV3-1 and TRBJ1-4; 8 bases map to TRBD1. Germline V gene data show CDR1 as LGHDT and CDR2 as YNNKEL (reference sequence). With V trimmed by 1 base and J by 8 bases, 6 bases remained unmatched. The length of the CDR3 is 15 residues. In DNA form, the CDR3 reads TGTGCCAGCAGCCAAGGGGTGACAGGGGTAGAAAAACTGTTTTTT. This translates into CASSQGVTGVEKLFF.